Listed below are T cell receptor beta chains from one sample, sequenced in a study of cytomegalovirus exposure and HLA in healthy donors. Clones were sequenced by immunoSEQ multiplex PCR, and TCRdb holds only the in-frame ones, with some missing. Among around 150,000 clones, roughly 79% were seen once, and the ten largest hold 1.1% to 1.5%. The sequenced sample consisted of PBMCs. The source is a woman in her thirties or forties in good health and CMV-seronegative. Both conserved end residues are part of each CDR3. A D gene is named only where the DNA matches it firmly. Rows may omit the clone size; those that give it use once, few, many or a size class.

v_gene: TRBV5-1; len: 15; d_gene: TRBD2; abundance: -; j_gene: TRBJ2-3; CDR3nt: TGCGCCAGCAGCCGGAGCGGGGGAAGCACAGATACGCAGTATTTT; CDR3aa: CASSRSGGSTDTQYF
v_gene: TRBV6-5; len: 13; d_gene: -; abundance: -; j_gene: TRBJ1-5; CDR3nt: TGTGCCAGCAGTCAGGGTAAGGGTCAGCCCCAGCATTTT; CDR3aa: CASSQGKGQPQHF
v_gene: TRBV7-9; len: 15; d_gene: TRBD1; abundance: -; j_gene: TRBJ1-6; CDR3nt: TGTGCCAGCAGCTTCACCGGGACAGGGAATTCACCCCTCCACTTT; CDR3aa: CASSFTGTGNSPLHF
v_gene: TRBV6-1; len: 14; d_gene: -; abundance: once; j_gene: TRBJ1-2; CDR3nt: TGTGCCAGCAGCGCTTCGGGAGGGAGCTATGGCTACACCTTC; CDR3aa: CASSASGGSYGYTF
v_gene: TRBV6-5; len: 14; d_gene: TRBD1; abundance: -; j_gene: TRBJ1-4; CDR3nt: TGTGCCAGCGGAACGACAGGGGCTAATGAAAAACTGTTTTTT; CDR3aa: CASGTTGANEKLFF
v_gene: TRBV9; len: 16; d_gene: TRBD1; abundance: -; j_gene: TRBJ2-7; CDR3nt: TGTGCCAGCAGCGTAACACCGGGACAGGTCTCCTACGAGCAGTACTTC; CDR3aa: CASSVTPGQVSYEQYF
v_gene: TRBV2; len: 14; d_gene: TRBD1; abundance: few; j_gene: TRBJ2-5; CDR3nt: TGTGCCAGCAGCCACGGGGACAGGGGAGAGACCCAGTACTTC; CDR3aa: CASSHGDRGETQYF
v_gene: TRBV7-9; len: 18; d_gene: TRBD1; abundance: -; j_gene: TRBJ1-1; CDR3nt: TGTGCCAGCAGCTCACCCACAGGGGCGTCGGTGATGAACACTGAAGCTTTCTTT; CDR3aa: CASSSPTGASVMNTEAFF
v_gene: TRBV6-4; len: 11; d_gene: -; abundance: few; j_gene: TRBJ1-1; CDR3nt: TGTGCCAGGGCACCAAACACTGAAGCTTTCTTT; CDR3aa: CARAPNTEAFF
v_gene: TRBV7-8; len: 14; d_gene: -; abundance: -; j_gene: TRBJ1-5; CDR3nt: TGTGCCAGCAGCTTAGACAGGGTGGGTCAGCCCCAGCATTTT; CDR3aa: CASSLDRVGQPQHF
v_gene: TRBV11-2; len: 17; d_gene: TRBD1; abundance: -; j_gene: TRBJ1-1; CDR3nt: TGTGCCAGCAGCTTAGCCGGACAGGGGGCATCGAACACTGAAGCTTTCTTT; CDR3aa: CASSLAGQGASNTEAFF
v_gene: TRBV7-3; len: 16; d_gene: TRBD2; abundance: -; j_gene: TRBJ2-1; CDR3nt: TGTGCCAGCAGCCCAATAGCGGGGGAGGCCTACAATGAGCAGTTCTTC; CDR3aa: CASSPIAGEAYNEQFF
v_gene: TRBV2; len: 15; d_gene: TRBD1; abundance: -; j_gene: TRBJ1-5; CDR3nt: TGTGCCAGCAGTGTGGGACAGGGTGGCAATCAGCCCCAGCATTTT; CDR3aa: CASSVGQGGNQPQHF
v_gene: TRBV5-4; len: 14; d_gene: TRBD1; abundance: -; j_gene: TRBJ2-7; CDR3nt: TGTGCCAGCAGCTTCCGGGACAGGGACTACGAGCAGTACTTC; CDR3aa: CASSFRDRDYEQYF
v_gene: TRBV5-6; len: 13; d_gene: -; abundance: few; j_gene: TRBJ1-1; CDR3nt: TGTGCCAGCAGTTCGGTGGGGGGCACTGAAGCTTTCTTT; CDR3aa: CASSSVGGTEAFF
v_gene: TRBV5-6; len: 14; d_gene: TRBD2; abundance: -; j_gene: TRBJ2-1; CDR3nt: TGTGCCAGCAGTGAGCGGGGGGTCTACAATGAGCAGTTCTTC; CDR3aa: CASSERGVYNEQFF
v_gene: TRBV27; len: 14; d_gene: -; abundance: -; j_gene: TRBJ1-6; CDR3nt: TGTGCCAGCAGTGACGGGGGAGGTTATTCACCCCTCCACTTT; CDR3aa: CASSDGGGYSPLHF
v_gene: TRBV19; len: 15; d_gene: TRBD1; abundance: once; j_gene: TRBJ1-1; CDR3nt: TGTGCCAGTGTGAAGCGGGGACAGGGGAACACTGAAGCTTTCTTT; CDR3aa: CASVKRGQGNTEAFF
v_gene: TRBV7-9; len: 15; d_gene: -; abundance: -; j_gene: TRBJ1-4; CDR3nt: TGTGCCAGCAGCGGCAGAGGTTCAACTAATGAAAAACTGTTTTTT; CDR3aa: CASSGRGSTNEKLFF
v_gene: TRBV23-1; len: 13; d_gene: -; abundance: -; j_gene: TRBJ2-5; CDR3nt: TGCGCCAGCAGTCGGGCAGGGAGGGAGACCCAGTACTTC; CDR3aa: CASSRAGRETQYF
v_gene: TRBV9; len: 14; d_gene: -; abundance: -; j_gene: TRBJ2-7; CDR3nt: TGTGCCAGCAGCGTAGGTGAGGGCACCTACGAGCAGTACTTC; CDR3aa: CASSVGEGTYEQYF
v_gene: TRBV1; len: 16; d_gene: -; abundance: -; j_gene: TRBJ2-3; CDR3nt: TGCACCAGCAGCCAATGTGGGAGGGGGGGCCAAGATACGCAGTATTTT; CDR3aa: CTSSQCGRGGQDTQYF
v_gene: TRBV5-1; len: 15; d_gene: -; abundance: -; j_gene: TRBJ2-5; CDR3nt: TGCGCCAGCAAGCCGACCGATTGGAGTGGCGAGACCCAGTACTTC; CDR3aa: CASKPTDWSGETQYF
v_gene: TRBV4-1; len: 14; d_gene: -; abundance: once; j_gene: TRBJ2-7; CDR3nt: TGCGCCAGCAGCCAGGAGGCACAGTCCTACGAGCAGTACTTC; CDR3aa: CASSQEAQSYEQYF
v_gene: TRBV28; len: 14; d_gene: -; abundance: -; j_gene: TRBJ1-2; CDR3nt: TGTGCCAGCAGGTTTGCTATGTCCACGTATGGCTACACCTTC; CDR3aa: CASRFAMSTYGYTF
v_gene: TRBV7-2; len: 13; d_gene: -; abundance: -; j_gene: TRBJ1-5; CDR3nt: TGTGCCAGCAGCTCCAGGGGCAATCAGCCCCAGCATTTT; CDR3aa: CASSSRGNQPQHF
v_gene: TRBV14; len: 14; d_gene: -; abundance: -; j_gene: TRBJ1-1; CDR3nt: TGTGCCAGCAGCCAAGTCTGGGGAGGGGCTGAAGCTTTCTTT; CDR3aa: CASSQVWGGAEAFF
v_gene: TRBV13; len: 12; d_gene: -; abundance: -; j_gene: TRBJ1-1; CDR3nt: TGTGCCAGCAGCTCTTCGGACAGAAAAGCTTTCTTT; CDR3aa: CASSSSDRKAFF
v_gene: TRBV4-1; len: 13; d_gene: -; abundance: -; j_gene: TRBJ1-3; CDR3nt: TGCGCCAGCAGCCAAGGCGGAGGGGACACCATATATTTT; CDR3aa: CASSQGGGDTIYF
v_gene: TRBV11-3; len: 15; d_gene: TRBD2; abundance: once; j_gene: TRBJ2-5; CDR3nt: TGTGCCAGCAGCCAAAATAGCGGGGGGCCCGGGACCCAGTACTTC; CDR3aa: CASSQNSGGPGTQYF
v_gene: TRBV6-1; len: 13; d_gene: -; abundance: -; j_gene: TRBJ1-2; CDR3nt: TGTGCCAGCAGCCAGGGGACGGACTATGGCTACACCTTC; CDR3aa: CASSQGTDYGYTF
v_gene: TRBV4-3; len: 14; d_gene: -; abundance: -; j_gene: TRBJ2-7; CDR3nt: TGCGCCAGCAGCCAAGATATCTCGGGGGAGGAGCAGTACTTC; CDR3aa: CASSQDISGEEQYF
v_gene: TRBV6-5; len: 14; d_gene: -; abundance: few; j_gene: TRBJ1-3; CDR3nt: TGTGCCAGCAGTTACCGGGGGTCTGGAAACACCATATATTTT; CDR3aa: CASSYRGSGNTIYF
v_gene: TRBV5-6; len: 14; d_gene: TRBD1; abundance: -; j_gene: TRBJ2-2; CDR3nt: TGTGCCAGCAGCTTGCCGACAGGGGCCGGGGAGCTGTTTTTT; CDR3aa: CASSLPTGAGELFF
v_gene: TRBV15; len: 16; d_gene: -; abundance: -; j_gene: TRBJ1-1; CDR3nt: TGTGCCACCATCCTTTTGGACGGGACACGAAACACTGAAGCTTTCTTT; CDR3aa: CATILLDGTRNTEAFF
v_gene: TRBV5-6; len: 15; d_gene: -; abundance: few; j_gene: TRBJ1-6; CDR3nt: TGTGCCAGCAGCTCAACGACAGACTATAATTCACCCCTCCACTTT; CDR3aa: CASSSTTDYNSPLHF
v_gene: TRBV19; len: 13; d_gene: TRBD1; abundance: -; j_gene: TRBJ2-5; CDR3nt: TGTGCCAGTAGTATCGGGACAGCGGAGACCCAGTACTTC; CDR3aa: CASSIGTAETQYF
v_gene: TRBV5-6; len: 18; d_gene: TRBD1; abundance: -; j_gene: TRBJ1-6; CDR3nt: TGTGCCAGCAGCCCGGGACAGGTTCAATTTTCCCGCAAAGCACCCCTCCACTTT; CDR3aa: CASSPGQVQFSRKAPLHF
v_gene: TRBV5-1; len: 16; d_gene: TRBD2; abundance: -; j_gene: TRBJ2-3; CDR3nt: TGCGCCAGCACCCATACTAGCGGAACTAGCACAGATACGCAGTATTTT; CDR3aa: CASTHTSGTSTDTQYF
v_gene: TRBV5-1; len: 13; d_gene: -; abundance: -; j_gene: TRBJ1-1; CDR3nt: TGCGCCAGCAGCGTCCCGGGGGGCGAGGAAGCTTTCTTT; CDR3aa: CASSVPGGEEAFF
v_gene: TRBV7-6; len: 13; d_gene: -; abundance: -; j_gene: TRBJ2-5; CDR3nt: TGTGCCAGCAGCGCGGGGCCGATTCAGACCCAGTACTTC; CDR3aa: CASSAGPIQTQYF
v_gene: TRBV18; len: 14; d_gene: -; abundance: -; j_gene: TRBJ1-1; CDR3nt: TGTGCCAGCTCACCCCTCTCTGGGGAGAGTGAAGCTTTCTTT; CDR3aa: CASSPLSGESEAFF
v_gene: TRBV27; len: 15; d_gene: TRBD1; abundance: once; j_gene: TRBJ2-1; CDR3nt: TGTGCCAGCAGTGGCCGGGACAGGGGCGACAATGAGCAGTTCTTC; CDR3aa: CASSGRDRGDNEQFF
v_gene: TRBV11-2; len: 12; d_gene: -; abundance: -; j_gene: TRBJ2-7; CDR3nt: TGTGCCAGCAGCTTAGATCTCTACGAGCAGTACTTC; CDR3aa: CASSLDLYEQYF
v_gene: TRBV7-2; len: 13; d_gene: -; abundance: -; j_gene: TRBJ1-1; CDR3nt: TGTGCCAGCAGCTCACGACAGAACACTGAAGCTTTCTTT; CDR3aa: CASSSRQNTEAFF
v_gene: TRBV4-1; len: 16; d_gene: -; abundance: -; j_gene: TRBJ2-3; CDR3nt: TGCGCCAGCAGCCAAGATTCCGGGGGAGACACAGATACGCAGTATTTT; CDR3aa: CASSQDSGGDTDTQYF
v_gene: TRBV15; len: 13; d_gene: TRBD1; abundance: few; j_gene: TRBJ2-7; CDR3nt: TGTGCCACCAGAGAGGCAGGGGGCGCCGAGCAGTACTTC; CDR3aa: CATREAGGAEQYF
v_gene: TRBV7-8; len: 18; d_gene: TRBD1; abundance: few; j_gene: TRBJ2-1; CDR3nt: TGTGCCAGCAGCGGCCGGGACAGGGGCGTCCCCTCCTACAATGAGCAGTTCTTC; CDR3aa: CASSGRDRGVPSYNEQFF
v_gene: TRBV28; len: 12; d_gene: -; abundance: -; j_gene: TRBJ1-1; CDR3nt: TGTGCCAGCAGTATCCGGGGCACTGAAGCTTTCTTT; CDR3aa: CASSIRGTEAFF
v_gene: TRBV2; len: 16; d_gene: -; abundance: -; j_gene: TRBJ1-5; CDR3nt: TGTGCCAGCTCGTGGGGGCAGGGAGCTAGCAATCAGCCCCAGCATTTT; CDR3aa: CASSWGQGASNQPQHF
v_gene: TRBV9; len: 15; d_gene: -; abundance: -; j_gene: TRBJ1-6; CDR3nt: TGTGCCAGCAGCTCCCCAATGGGGCGGAGTTCACCCCTCCACTTT; CDR3aa: CASSSPMGRSSPLHF
v_gene: TRBV4-3; len: 17; d_gene: TRBD2; abundance: -; j_gene: TRBJ2-3; CDR3nt: TGCGCCAGCAGCCAAGATTGGTCGAGCGGGACCACAGATACGCAGTATTTT; CDR3aa: CASSQDWSSGTTDTQYF
v_gene: TRBV5-6; len: 17; d_gene: TRBD1; abundance: once; j_gene: TRBJ2-4; CDR3nt: TGTGCCAGCCGAGGGGCCGGGACAGAGCTGGCCAAAAACATTCAGTACTTC; CDR3aa: CASRGAGTELAKNIQYF